This TCR beta chain is drawn from a study of OX40 agonist ivuxolimab in advanced cancers. For the wider study: Ivuxolimab, which targeted the costimulatory receptor OX40 (CD134), was an agonistic, fully human IgG2 monoclonal antibody. The paper describes the monotherapy dose-escalation part (N of about 52 patients) of the phase I trial of ivuxolimab. Patients were allowed to have had prior anti-PD-1, anti-PD-L1 or anti-CTLA-4 therapy, and 40% to 45% of the dose-escalation patients had previously received checkpoint inhibitors. In the dose-escalation cohort, 65% to 90% of patients were male, and the mean age was roughly 60 years, with a range of roughly 23 to 85. Intravenous ivuxolimab was administered to patients every 2 weeks at six dose levels: 0.01, 0.1, 0.3, 1.5, 3 and 10 mg/kg. Of the approximately 54 dose-escalation patients, hepatocellular carcinoma was present in 19, melanoma in some 15, renal cell carcinoma in 9 and head and neck cancer in 9. The point of sequencing TCRbeta in the periphery was to test whether ivuxolimab changed TCR sequence diversity and drove clonal T-cell expansion. Three dose-escalation patients achieved partial responses, one with hepatocellular carcinoma and two with cutaneous melanoma.

The paper as a whole reports these results and caveats: After ivuxolimab, more expanded clones were found on average in CD8+ T cells than in CD4+ T cells. Low levels of normalized T-cell clonal expansion were also seen in some patients who did not respond. Partial responders in the 0.1-3.0 mg/kg groups had among the lowest normalized peripheral clonal expansion, especially among CD8+ T cells. The antigen specificity of the peripheral T cells that underwent clonal expansion was not determined. At doses of 0.1 to 3.0 mg/kg, clonal expansion of both CD4+ and CD8+ blood T cells was observed from baseline to week 6.

The germline V gene supplies CDR1 MGHDK and CDR2 SYGVNS. The V end loses 6 bases and the J end loses 9 bases, and a stretch of 12 bases separates them. The CDR3 goes from the cysteine to the phenylalanine over 11 residues. CDR3 DNA is the only sequence kept; it has 33 bases, read in frame from the first base. The trial excluded patients who had a history of autoimmune disease or who were on systemic immunosuppression. Peripheral blood for TCR sequencing was drawn from every dose cohort at baseline, at cycle 4 day 1 and at cycle 7 day 1. Samples came from an open-label, multicenter, first-in-human phase I dose-escalation trial of ivuxolimab. The trial enrolled adults with locally advanced or metastatic head and neck squamous cell, hepatocellular, melanoma or renal cell carcinoma. Before TCR sequencing, CD4+ T cells and CD8+ T cells were sorted from peripheral blood as separate populations. With regard to this clone: Its antigen remains unidentified. No much larger clonotype is one base removed from it; base qualities were not supplied.

For sequencing of the TCRbeta CDR3 region, genomic DNA was extracted from the sorted cells. The immunoSEQ Assay was used for sequencing of TCRbeta CDR3 regions. TCRdb limited this immuneACCESS table to in-frame rearrangements with V and J called. A share of clones is missing; checked studies link under half to unresolved V genes, and the rest is unexplained. The sample table shows tens of thousands of clones, and roughly 80% are seen once. 3.9% of the sample is taken by the ten largest. This chain is built from TRBV25-1 and TRBJ2-7, with no confidently assigned D gene. This TCR was recovered from an adult with an advanced solid tumor such as melanoma, head and neck, liver or kidney cancer. The sequencing used CD4+ or CD8+ T cells sorted from blood, collected in a trial of the OX40 agonist ivuxolimab. The DNA sequence reads TGTGCCAGCAGCGACACCCGACGGCAGTACTTC. It translates as CASSDTRRQYF.